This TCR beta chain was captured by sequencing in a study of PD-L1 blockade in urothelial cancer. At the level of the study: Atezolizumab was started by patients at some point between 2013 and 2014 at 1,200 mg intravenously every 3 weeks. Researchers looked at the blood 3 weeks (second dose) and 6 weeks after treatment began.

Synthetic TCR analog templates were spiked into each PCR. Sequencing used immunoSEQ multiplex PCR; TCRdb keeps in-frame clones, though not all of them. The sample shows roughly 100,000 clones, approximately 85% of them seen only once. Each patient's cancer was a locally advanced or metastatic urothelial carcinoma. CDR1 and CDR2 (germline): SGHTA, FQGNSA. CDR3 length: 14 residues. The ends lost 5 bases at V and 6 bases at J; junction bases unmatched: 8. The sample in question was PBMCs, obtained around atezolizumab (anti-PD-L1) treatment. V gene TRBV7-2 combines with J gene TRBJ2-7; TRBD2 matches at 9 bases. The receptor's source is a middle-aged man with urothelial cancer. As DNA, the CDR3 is TGTGCCAGCAGCCCTTTTAGCGGGAGTGGCGAGCAGTACTTC. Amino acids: CASSPFSGSGEQYF.